This TCR beta chain comes out of a study of CXCR3-negative and CXCR3-positive naive CD8 T cells. Findings and caveats of the study: Fresh PBMCs served for most assays, and CXCR3 expression fell partially after cryopreservation. TRBV-TRBJ usage was alike in naive CXCR3-negative and CXCR3-positive cells but differed in memory cells.

Libraries of TRB cDNA were made by 5' RACE and carried UMIs. TCRdb re-analyzed the 5' RACE reads; it lists each CDR3 protein once, without DNA. The data include 92,000 or so distinct CDR3 sequences; the top ten clones carry less than 1.1%. With regard to this clonotype: Its cognate antigen is unknown.

CD45RO-CCR7+CD27+CD95- was the phenotype of naive CD8+ T cells. From germline, CDR1 is GTSNPN and CDR2 SVGIG (reference sequence). The CDR3 is made up of 13 amino acids. The chain couples TRBV30 to TRBJ1-2; checking the TCRdb D call of TRBD1 is not possible without DNA. The receptor's source is a human donor in good health. Some clones in this sample may be carry-over from other donors' samples. The material sequenced was naive CXCR3- CD8+ T cells from blood. Subset described: CD45RO-CCR7+CD27+CD95- naive CD8+ T cells lacking CXCR3 (TNR3-). CDR3 sequence: CAWTFGDHYGYTF.